This TCR beta chain was observed in a study of cytomegalovirus exposure and HLA in healthy donors. Study summary: The same platform as the roughly 670 first-cohort repertoires was used for the 100 to 150 validation repertoires, a later analysis reported.

The CDR3 runs 16 residues. The V end lost 8 bases, the J end lost 0 bases, and 16 bases lay between the germline ends. The germline gives CDR1 MNHEY, CDR2 SMNVEV (reference sequence). As concerns this clone: What it recognizes is unknown.

Overall study findings and caveats: Three chains linked to CMV were shown in vitro to be specific for CMV antigens.

Clones were sequenced by immunoSEQ multiplex PCR, and TCRdb holds only the in-frame ones, with some missing. This sample carries around 90,000 clones, more than 70% of them seen once, and the ten largest clones take over 10%. This TCR came from a woman under 30 in good health and CMV-seropositive. The V gene is TRBV27, the J gene TRBJ2-2; a possible D gene is TRBD1 (5 bases). The sequenced sample consisted of PBMCs. The chain's CDR3 is CASSFDRNTNTGELFF. The CDR3 coding sequence is TGTGCCAGCTCCTTTGACAGAAACACGAACACCGGGGAGCTGTTTTTT.